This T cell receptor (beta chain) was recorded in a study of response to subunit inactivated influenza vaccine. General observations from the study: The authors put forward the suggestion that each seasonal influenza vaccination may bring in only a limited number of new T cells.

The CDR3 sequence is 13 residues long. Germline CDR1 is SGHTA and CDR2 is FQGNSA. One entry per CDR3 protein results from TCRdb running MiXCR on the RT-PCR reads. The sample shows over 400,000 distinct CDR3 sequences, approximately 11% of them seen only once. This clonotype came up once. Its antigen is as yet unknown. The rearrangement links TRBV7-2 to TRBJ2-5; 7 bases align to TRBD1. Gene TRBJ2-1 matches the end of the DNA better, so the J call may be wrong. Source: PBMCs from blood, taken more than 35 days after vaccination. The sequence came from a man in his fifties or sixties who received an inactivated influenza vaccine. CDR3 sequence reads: CASSLGQRETQFF. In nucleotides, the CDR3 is TGTGCCAGCAGCTTGGGACAGCGAGAGACCCAGTTCTTC.